Listed here are 5 T cell receptor beta chains from one sample, sequenced in a study of graft-versus-host responses after intestinal transplantation. Their cognate antigens are unknown. Measured with immunoSEQ multiplex PCR; TCRdb has only the in-frame clones, and not every one. The table has over 85,000 clones, 91% seen once. Here the sequenced sample was unstimulated CD4+ T cells sorted from spleen or lymph node cells, taken before transplant. These receptors originate from a human donor who was the organ donor for an intestinal transplant.

This clone has a handful of counts. The chain employs TRBV10-3 and TRBJ2-7; D possibly corresponds to TRBD1 (5 bases). V was shortened by 5 bases and J by 2 bases, with 10 bases between the two germline ends. The CDR3 runs 13 residues. The germline V gene has CDR1 ENHRY and CDR2 SYGVKD. CDR3 region: CAISSGSPYEQYF. CDR3 DNA sequence: TGTGCCATCAGTTCAGGGTCCCCCTACGAGCAGTACTTC.

V usage is TRBV27 and J usage is TRBJ1-2; tentatively, D is TRBD1 (5 bases). V shed 3 bases and J shed 4 bases, with 18 bases lying between them. The germline V gene encodes CDR1 MNHEY and CDR2 SMNVEV (reference sequence). The CDR3 sequence is 16 residues long. The chain's CDR3 is CASSLRRGPGSYGYTF. The CDR3, as DNA: TGTGCCAGCAGTTTGAGGCGGGGACCGGGAAGCTATGGCTACACCTTC.

In regard to this clone: Likely a read error: the CDR3 ends without its conserved phenylalanine or tryptophan. It is unclear where the CDR3 begins or ends on the DNA, so no DNA is shown, and the CDR3 is as TCRdb lists it. This sequence joins TRBV7-1 and TRBJ2-6; the tabulated D call, TRBD1, remains unverified against the DNA. TRBV7-1 is identified as an open reading frame with a role that is uncertain. The CDR3 numbers 15 amino acids, ends counted. The CDR3 is CASSYISHEDKVGPI.

The table lists this clone with a count of one. This CDR3 is missing its conserved last phenylalanine or tryptophan, likely due to a read error. The DNA is left out, because the CDR3 cannot be placed on it with certainty; the CDR3 is given as TCRdb lists it. The chain combines TRBV4-2 with TRBJ1-1; TRBD1 was called by the table and not checked on the DNA. The CDR3 is 8 amino acids in total, end residues counted. Germline V gives CDR1 LGHNA, CDR2 YNFKEQ. The CDR3 loop is CASSQAPG.

The gene calls are TRBV7-2 and TRBJ1-3; D is undetermined. The CDR3 length is 17 residues. Per germline, CDR1 SGHTA and CDR2 FQGNSA. Trimming removed 1 base at V and 0 bases at J, with 13 bases between. The CDR3 nucleotides read TGTGCCAGCAGCTTAGTGCGCGGGCGGAGCTCTGGAAACACCATATATTTT. It codes for CASSLVRGRSSGNTIYF. Full variable domain (rest looked up from reference TRBV7-2 and TRBJ1-3): GAGVSQSPSNKVTEKGKDVELRCDPISGHTALYWYRQSLGQGLEFLIYFQGNSAPDKSGLPSDRFSAERTGGSVSTLTIQRTQQEDSAVYLCASSLVRGRSSGNTIYFGEGSWLTVV.